The clone carrying this TCR beta chain was counted ten times or more. Antigen unknown. V dropped 3 bases and J dropped 0 bases, with 15 bases sitting between them. Per the germline V gene, CDR1 is GTSNPN and CDR2 is SVGIG (reference sequence). The CDR3 consists of 16 residues. The source of the sample is a study of read filtering for tumor transcriptome and immune sequencing. Study-wide context: Mean patient age was about 66 years, range about 47 to 85; 16 to 20 male, 14 female. TCR-mapped reads were about 3.5 to 10.27 million with IR-seq versus roughly 85 to 1,400 with RNA-seq. Whole-study findings and limits: Single-read clonotypes: approximately 87% of IR-seq clonotypes (around 3.4% of reads), roughly 70% of RNA-seq clonotypes (under 50% of reads). IR-seq captured clonotypes deeper and more reliably than RNA-seq.

This library used roughly 430 ng RNA and molecular barcoded adaptors spanning alpha/delta and beta/gamma chains. TCRdb reprocessed the reads with MiXCR, giving one entry per CDR3 protein. The data show more than 55,000 distinct CDR3 sequences, around 19% seen once. The source is a donor aged 40 or older with multiple myeloma. The sequenced sample consisted of a population of CD138-negative cells sorted from bone marrow. This sequence joins TRBV30 and TRBJ2-1; tentatively, D is TRBD2 (6 bases). CDR3 DNA: TGTGCCTGGAGCTCATATTGGGGGGACTCCTACAATGAGCAGTTCTTC. This encodes CAWSSYWGDSYNEQFF.